This TCR beta chain was documented in a study of technical replicates of blood from several donors. This CDR3 region has 18 residues. CDR1 and CDR2 from the germline V gene are MGHRA and YSYEKL. The junction had 14 bases not matched to a gene; V was cut back by 3 bases and J by 0 bases. This clone has a handful of counts. Sequencing used immunoSEQ multiplex PCR; TCRdb keeps in-frame clones, though not all of them. The repertoire holds approximately 52,000 clones, with 86% as singletons. The sequence derives from a human donor in good health. Some clones in this sample may be carry-over from other donors' samples. Material: PBMCs. The rearrangement joins TRBV4-1 to TRBJ2-7, with 7 bases matching TRBD2. In nucleotides, the CDR3 is TGCGCCAGCAGCCACGCAGTAGCGGGCCGACACCCCTCCTACGAGCAGTACTTC. It codes for CASSHAVAGRHPSYEQYF.